This is a list of T cell receptor beta chains from one sample in a study of vaccination effects on CD4 cells after COVID-19. Measured with immunoSEQ multiplex PCR; TCRdb has only the in-frame clones, and not every one. The table shows more than 30,000 clones, with roughly 66% occurring only once. For these TCRs, the target antigens are not known. The sequences come from CD4+ T cells from PBMCs cultured with HCoV-OC43 spike peptides, collected before COVID-19 vaccination. Every receptor here comes from a human donor who received a COVID-19 vaccine. Both conserved end residues are part of each CDR3. D genes are given only for firm matches. Expanded clones are given a class, and other clones once, few, many or no size at all.

J	size	D	length	V	DNA	CDR3
TRBJ2-7	-	TRBD1	13	TRBV7-9	TGTGCCAGCAGCCCGACAGGGGGAGGCGAGCAGTACTTC	CASSPTGGGEQYF
TRBJ2-5	-	TRBD2	13	TRBV12-3/TRBV12-4	TGTGCCAGCAGTTTAGGGACTAGCGGGACCCAGTACTTC	CASSLGTSGTQYF
TRBJ1-5	-	TRBD1	14	TRBV6-5	TGTGCCAGCATTGGACAGGGGGCGATTCAGCCCCAGCATTTT	CASIGQGAIQPQHF
TRBJ2-1	once	TRBD2	15	TRBV19	TGTGCCAGTAGTCGACAGACTAGCGGGAACAATGAGCAGTTCTTC	CASSRQTSGNNEQFF
TRBJ2-7	-	-	11	TRBV3-1/TRBV3-2	TGTGCCAGCAGCAGCTCCTACGAGCAGTACTTC	CASSSSYEQYF
TRBJ2-2	-	-	15	TRBV2	TGTGCCAGCAGTGAACAGGGGACGAACACCGGGGAGCTGTTTTTT	CASSEQGTNTGELFF
TRBJ2-7	once	TRBD2	16	TRBV4-2	TGTGCCAGCAGCCAAGCTGTTAGCGGGAGAACCCACGAGCAGTACTTC	CASSQAVSGRTHEQYF
TRBJ2-1	-	-	14	TRBV24-1	TGTGCCACCAGTACAGGGAGCTCCTACAATGAGCAGTTCTTC	CATSTGSSYNEQFF
TRBJ2-3	-	-	15	TRBV7-2	TGTGCCAGCAGCTTAGTGTCCATAGCTAGAGATACGCAGTATTTT	CASSLVSIARDTQYF
TRBJ1-3	-	-	15	TRBV30	TGTGCCTGGAGTGTGGGGGACTTAGGGGCCAACACCATATATTTT	CAWSVGDLGANTIYF
TRBJ1-2	-	-	11	TRBV3-1/TRBV3-2	TGTGCCAGCAGCCAAGTTGGTGGCTACACCTTC	CASSQVGGYTF
TRBJ2-5	-	-	13	TRBV7-7	TGTGCCAGCAGCTTGGGTTTTCGGGAGACCCAGTACTTC	CASSLGFRETQYF
TRBJ1-1	few	TRBD1	11	TRBV20-1	TGCAGTGCTGTCACAGGGGTTGAAGCTTTCTTT	CSAVTGVEAFF
TRBJ1-2	many	-	10	TRBV30	TGTGCCTGGAGTGGAGGTGGCTACACCTTC	CAWSGGGYTF
TRBJ2-7	-	-	13	TRBV2	TGTGCCAGCGGGGGGGCTAGCGGCTACGAGCAGTACTTC	CASGGASGYEQYF
TRBJ2-5	-	-	13	TRBV10-1	TGCGCCAGCAGCTCTGACCAGCAAGAGACCCAGTACTTC	CASSSDQQETQYF
TRBJ2-3	once	-	17	TRBV3-1/TRBV3-2	TGTGCCAGCAGCCAGATCTCGGGGCGGGGGCGCACAGATACGCAGTATTTT	CASSQISGRGRTDTQYF
TRBJ2-5	-	-	16	TRBV9	TGTGCCAGCAGCGTAGGAGATATGGGATTAAGGGAGACCCAGTACTTC	CASSVGDMGLRETQYF
TRBJ1-4	few	-	14	TRBV7-8	TGTGCCAGCCGGAAAAGGGACAAAAAAGAAAAACTGTTTTTT	CASRKRDKKEKLFF
TRBJ2-7	-	-	12	TRBV11-3	TGTGCCAGCAGGGACAAAACCTACGAGCAGTACTTC	CASRDKTYEQYF
TRBJ2-5	-	-	14	TRBV4-1	TGCGCCAGCAGCTCCCGGGGACTTCAAGAGACCCAGTACTTC	CASSSRGLQETQYF
TRBJ2-5	-	TRBD2	15	TRBV3-1/TRBV3-2	TGTGCCAGCAGCCAAGATAAGCGGGGGATGGGGACCCAGTACTTC	CASSQDKRGMGTQYF
TRBJ1-2	once	-	13	TRBV30	TGTGCCTGGAGGGTAGGGGGAAACTATGGCTACACCTTC	CAWRVGGNYGYTF
TRBJ2-3	-	TRBD2	17	TRBV5-4	TGTGCCAGCAGCAGAAACCCGGGGGGGCCTCTCACAGATACGCAGTATTTT	CASSRNPGGPLTDTQYF
TRBJ2-1	-	TRBD2	15	TRBV19	TGTGCCAGTAGTATAGTAGCGGGGGGGGGCAATGAGCAGTTCTTC	CASSIVAGGGNEQFF
TRBJ2-3	-	TRBD2	15	TRBV5-6	TGTGCCAGCAGCCAACTAGCGGGAAACACAGATACGCAGTATTTT	CASSQLAGNTDTQYF
TRBJ2-1	few	-	17	TRBV4-2	TGTGCCAGCAGCCAAGATGCTTCCAAAACCTCCTACAATGAGCAGTTCTTC	CASSQDASKTSYNEQFF
TRBJ2-6	-	-	15	TRBV6-4	TGTGCCAGCAGTGACAGGAGCTCTGGGGCCAACGTCCTGACTTTC	CASSDRSSGANVLTF
TRBJ1-5	few	-	15	TRBV9	TGTGCCAGCAGCGTGGGCAGCCTAAGCAATCAGCCCCAGCATTTT	CASSVGSLSNQPQHF
TRBJ1-5	-	-	14	TRBV10-3	TGTGCCATCAGTGAGTCGGGGAGGGACCAGCCCCAGCATTTT	CAISESGRDQPQHF
TRBJ2-7	-	-	17	TRBV4-1	TGCGCCAGCAGCCGGGACACCGACTCGGACAGTCCAAGGGAGCAGTACTTC	CASSRDTDSDSPREQYF
TRBJ2-3	-	TRBD1	14	TRBV6-6	TGTGCCAGCAGTTTGACAGGGGGCGCAGATACGCAGTATTTT	CASSLTGGADTQYF
TRBJ2-1	once	TRBD2	16	TRBV4-1	TGCGCCAGCAGCCCAAGACTAGCGGATACCTACAATGAGCAGTTCTTC	CASSPRLADTYNEQFF
TRBJ1-4	-	-	12	TRBV10-1	TGCGCCAGTGCCGGGACGGGTGAAAAACTGTTTTTT	CASAGTGEKLFF
TRBJ2-7	-	-	15	TRBV10-3	TGTGCCACCGGGGGCGACAGGTCAGGCTCCTACGAGCAGTACTTC	CATGGDRSGSYEQYF
TRBJ2-5	-	TRBD2	16	TRBV5-4	TGTGCCAGCAGCCTCCGTAGCGGGAGGTCGGAAGAGACCCAGTACTTC	CASSLRSGRSEETQYF
TRBJ1-2	-	-	13	TRBV27	TGTGCCAGCAGTCCGGTTGGGGTGGCTGGCTACACCTTC	CASSPVGVAGYTF
TRBJ2-6	-	-	18	TRBV3-1/TRBV3-2	TGTGCCAGCAGCCCCCGCAACCAGGCCACCTCTGGGGCCAACGTCCTGACTTTC	CASSPRNQATSGANVLTF
TRBJ2-5	-	-	15	TRBV7-7	TGTGCCAGCAGCTCTGGTCGAAAGATCCAAGAGACCCAGTACTTC	CASSSGRKIQETQYF
TRBJ1-1	-	-	16	TRBV18	TGTGCCAGCTCACCTCAGGGAGGTTTAATGAACACTGAAGCTTTCTTT	CASSPQGGLMNTEAFF